The 2 T cell receptor beta chains in this list originate from one sample, sequenced in a study of blood T cell repertoires in COVID-19 (dated by TCRdb to 2018 to 2020). Libraries were constructed by the immunoSEQ multiplex PCR assay. TCRdb obtained this table from immuneACCESS and retained in-frame rearrangements with V and J assigned. These tables miss some clones; where compared with another copy, unresolved V genes account for less than half of the shortfall, and the remainder is unexplained. A total of some 120,000 clones appear in this sample, more than 70% of them only once. Approximately 5.8% of the sample belongs to the ten largest clones. Material for sequencing was peripheral blood. The receptors stem from an elderly man with active or convalescent COVID-19.

The J gene is TRBJ2-7, the V gene TRBV7-5; no DNA check was done on the table's D call, TRBD2. TRBV7-5 is shown as a pseudogene. There are 16 residues in the CDR3. The CDR3 protein is CARSLRARGKAYEQYF. As DNA, the CDR3 is TGTGCCAGAAGCTTACGAGCCCGAGGAAAGGCCTACGAGCAGTACTTC.

V and J are TRBV5-4 and TRBJ2-7; tentatively, D is TRBD1 (6 bases). V shed 4 bases and J shed 5 bases, with 16 bases lying between them. This CDR3 comprises 14 residues. Germline CDR1 SGHNT, CDR2 YYREEE (reference sequence). CDR3 DNA sequence: TGTGCCAGCAGCATCACCCAGGGGAAACACGAGCAGTACTTC. This sequence encodes CASSITQGKHEQYF.